This is a list of T cell receptor beta chains from one sample in a study of cytomegalovirus exposure and HLA in healthy donors. Here immunoSEQ multiplex PCR was the method, and the copy in TCRdb shows in-frame clones only, minus some. The sample comprises approximately 160,000 clones, over 70% of which are singletons, and 1.4% rests with the top ten. Sequencing was carried out using PBMCs. Source of these receptors: a woman aged 25 to 39 in good health and CMV-seropositive. The CDR3 runs from the conserved cysteine through the conserved F or W. A D gene is named only where the DNA matches it firmly. Clone size is given for some rows only: seen once, a few or many times, or a class if the clone is expanded.

>TRBV27|TRBJ2-7|once|.
CASSFSGGYEQYF
TGTGCCAGCAGTTTTTCCGGGGGCTACGAGCAGTACTTC
>TRBV13|TRBJ2-5|.|.
CASSLEGSGEKETQYF
TGTGCCAGCAGCTTAGAAGGTAGCGGAGAAAAAGAGACCCAGTACTTC
>TRBV4-3|TRBJ2-7|.|TRBD1
CASSQLIPGDRGNEQYF
TGCGCCAGCAGCCAACTCATACCGGGGGACAGGGGAAACGAGCAGTACTTC
>TRBV2|TRBJ2-7|.|TRBD2
CAGREMAGGPLSYEQYF
TGTGCCGGCAGGGAAATGGCGGGAGGGCCTCTCTCCTACGAGCAGTACTTC
>TRBV14|TRBJ1-4|.|.
CASSQDINGVREKLFF
TGTGCCAGCAGCCAAGATATCAACGGGGTACGGGAAAAACTGTTTTTT
>TRBV10-3|TRBJ2-1|.|TRBD1
CAISYPGTGLLNEQFF
TGTGCCATCAGTTACCCAGGGACAGGGCTCCTAAATGAGCAGTTCTTC
>TRBV15|TRBJ2-7|once|TRBD2
CATSSPTSGAYEQYF
TGTGCCACCAGCAGCCCGACTAGCGGGGCCTACGAGCAGTACTTC
>TRBV15|TRBJ2-7|.|.
CATSRALGLFYEQYF
TGTGCCACCAGCAGAGCCCTAGGACTTTTTTACGAGCAGTACTTC
>TRBV29-1|TRBJ2-3|.|TRBD1
CSVRAGGGPDTQYF
TGCAGCGTGAGGGCAGGGGGCGGGCCAGATACGCAGTATTTT
>TRBV6-6|TRBJ1-4|.|TRBD1
CASSYSRQGNEKLFF
TGTGCCAGCAGTTACTCGCGACAGGGGAATGAAAAACTGTTTTTT
>TRBV9|TRBJ1-1|.|.
CASSINPGDTEAFF
TGTGCCAGCAGCATTAACCCAGGGGACACTGAAGCTTTCTTT
>TRBV30|TRBJ1-1|.|.
CACKNGVGTEAFF
TGTGCCTGCAAGAACGGGGTTGGGACTGAAGCTTTCTTT
>TRBV12-5|TRBJ1-4|.|.
CASGPGGTTNEKLFF
TGTGCTAGTGGTCCTGGAGGTACAACTAATGAAAAACTGTTTTTT
>TRBV5-1|TRBJ2-2|.|TRBD2
CASNPGLAGAGELFF
TGCGCCAGCAACCCGGGACTAGCGGGAGCCGGGGAGCTGTTTTTT
>TRBV7-8|TRBJ2-7|.|.
CASSSQGEQYF
TGTGCCAGCAGCTCGCAGGGCGAGCAGTACTTC
>TRBV7-2|TRBJ1-5|.|.
CASSLGAGNSNQPQHF
TGTGCCAGCAGCTTGGGTGCAGGAAATAGCAATCAGCCCCAGCATTTT
>TRBV30|TRBJ1-2|.|.
CAWERGNYGYTF
TGTGCCTGGGAGAGGGGGAACTATGGCTACACCTTC
>TRBV25-1|TRBJ2-7|.|TRBD1
CASSDSGQGIYEQYF
TGTGCCAGCAGTGATTCGGGACAGGGGATCTACGAGCAGTACTTC
>TRBV2|TRBJ2-7|.|.
CASREERYEQYF
TGTGCCAGCAGGGAGGAGAGATACGAGCAGTACTTC
>TRBV10-1|TRBJ2-5|.|TRBD2
CASSRGLAGTQYF
TGCGCCAGCTCACGCGGACTAGCGGGAACACAGTACTTC
>TRBV30|TRBJ2-3|once|.
CAWSQGDTQYF
TGTGCCTGGAGTCAGGGGGATACGCAGTATTTT
>TRBV10-2|TRBJ2-1|.|TRBD2
CASRMGLADYNEQFF
TGCGCCAGCAGAATGGGACTAGCGGACTACAATGAGCAGTTCTTC
>TRBV30|TRBJ2-1|.|TRBD2
CAWRVTSGSNEQFF
TGTGCCTGGAGGGTGACTAGCGGGAGCAATGAGCAGTTCTTC
>TRBV6-6|TRBJ2-5|.|TRBD2
CASTSGTSAKETQYF
TGTGCCAGCACATCCGGGACTAGCGCTAAAGAGACCCAGTACTTC
>TRBV5-6|TRBJ1-2|few|.
CASSLGDYGYTF
TGTGCCAGCAGCTTGGGAGACTATGGCTACACCTTC
>TRBV4-3|TRBJ1-4|.|.
CASSQDDIRSATNEKLFF
TGCGCCAGCAGCCAAGATGACATCAGGTCCGCAACTAATGAAAAACTGTTTTTT
>TRBV9|TRBJ2-1|.|TRBD2
CASSAGGRETRARGEQFF
TGTGCCAGCAGCGCCGGCGGGAGGGAGACCAGGGCACGAGGCGAGCAGTTCTTC
>TRBV4-2|TRBJ1-2|.|.
CASSPVQGYGYTF
TGTGCCAGCAGCCCTGTACAGGGCTATGGCTACACCTTC
>TRBV27|TRBJ2-3|.|TRBD2
CASSSLGLAGTDTQYF
TGTGCCAGCAGTTCCCTGGGACTAGCGGGGACAGATACGCAGTATTTT
>TRBV11-3|TRBJ2-3|.|TRBD2
CASNLFAGGLQYF
TGTGCCAGCAACCTTTTTGCGGGAGGACTGCAGTATTTT
>TRBV5-1|TRBJ1-3|.|.
CASSLTSSGNTIYF
TGCGCCAGCAGCTTGACATCCTCTGGAAACACCATATATTTT
>TRBV4-2|TRBJ1-1|few|.
CASSQVAGGTEAFF
TGTGCCAGCAGCCAAGTTGCGGGGGGCACTGAAGCTTTCTTT
>TRBV28|TRBJ1-5|.|.
CASSLARRQPQHF
TGTGCCAGCAGTCTCGCCCGGAGGCAGCCCCAGCATTTT
>TRBV5-5|TRBJ2-2|few|.
CASSLVRLANTGELFF
TGTGCCAGCAGCTTGGTCCGACTAGCGAACACCGGGGAGCTGTTTTTT
>TRBV28|TRBJ1-4|few|TRBD1
CASNSPRDRVELNEKLFF
TGTGCCAGCAATTCCCCCCGGGACAGGGTTGAGTTAAATGAAAAACTGTTTTTT
>TRBV25-1|TRBJ1-2|few|.
CASSPFPRGSGYTF
TGTGCCAGCAGTCCATTCCCGAGGGGGTCGGGCTACACCTTC
>TRBV21-1|TRBJ2-1|.|.
CASSKFCGTILVNEQFF
TGTGCCAGCAGCAAGTTTTGTGGGACTATCCTCGTGAATGAGCAGTTCTTC
>TRBV5-1|TRBJ1-5|.|.
CASSLDGYSNQPQHF
TGCGCCAGCAGCCTAGACGGATATAGCAATCAGCCCCAGCATTTT
>TRBV4-3|TRBJ2-5|.|.
CASSPEAGSETQYF
TGCGCCAGCAGCCCAGAGGCTGGTAGCGAGACCCAGTACTTC
>TRBV28|TRBJ1-2|.|.
CASSFDLGVSGGGYTF
TGTGCCAGCAGTTTTGATCTCGGGGTCTCCGGGGGTGGCTACACCTTC
>TRBV7-9|TRBJ2-1|.|TRBD2
CASSLGLAGPSSYNEQFF
TGTGCCAGCAGCTTAGGTCTAGCGGGGCCGAGCTCCTACAATGAGCAGTTCTTC
>TRBV4-1|TRBJ2-1|.|.
CASSQSGARSDEQFF
TGCGCCAGCAGCCAATCCGGCGCTAGATCGGATGAGCAGTTCTTC
>TRBV7-2|TRBJ2-2|.|.
CASSDFLRNTGELFF
TGTGCCAGCAGCGACTTTCTCCGTAACACCGGGGAGCTGTTTTTT
>TRBV7-9|TRBJ2-7|.|.
CATRVSGNSYEQYF
TGTGCCACCCGTGTGTCAGGAAACTCCTACGAGCAGTACTTC
>TRBV27|TRBJ2-3|.|TRBD2
CASLGDEREFPTDTQYF
TGTGCCAGCCTCGGCGACGAGCGGGAGTTTCCCACAGATACGCAGTATTTT
>TRBV13|TRBJ1-2|.|TRBD1
CASSHRQGGIGGYTF
TGTGCCAGCAGCCATCGACAGGGCGGTATAGGTGGCTACACCTTC
>TRBV7-2|TRBJ2-1|.|.
CASSLAADNEQFF
TGTGCCAGCAGCTTAGCAGCGGACAATGAGCAGTTCTTC
>TRBV27|TRBJ2-5|.|.
CASSLQFYETQYF
TGTGCCAGCAGTTTGCAGTTTTACGAGACCCAGTACTTC
>TRBV7-9|TRBJ1-5|.|TRBD1
CASSPQGAGSQPQHF
TGTGCCAGCAGCCCCCAGGGGGCTGGAAGTCAGCCCCAGCATTTT
>TRBV9|TRBJ2-7|few|TRBD2
CASSGLAGGPGGEQYF
TGTGCCAGCAGCGGACTAGCGGGAGGGCCAGGGGGAGAGCAGTACTTC
>TRBV5-1|TRBJ1-4|once|.
CASSLADPDVEKLFF
TGCGCCAGCAGCTTGGCAGATCCCGATGTGGAAAAACTGTTTTTT
>TRBV10-3|TRBJ2-5|.|TRBD2
CAISESNRGLAGVKETQYF
TGTGCCATCAGTGAGTCGAACAGGGGACTAGCGGGAGTGAAAGAGACCCAGTACTTC